The 18 T cell receptor beta chains below all came from one sample that was sequenced in a study of T cells in localized non-small cell lung cancer (TCRdb year 2020). Library construction relied on the immunoSEQ multiplex PCR assay. In TCRdb, the immuneACCESS table is reduced to in-frame sequences with V and J assigned. These tables do not hold every clone; where another copy was compared, an unresolved V gene accounts for under half, and the others remain unexplained. The sample table records 40,000 or so clones; around 75% of these occur just once. About 37% of the sample rests with the top ten. The specimen comprised PBMCs, sampled before any cancer treatment. These TCRs come from a woman between 35 and 75 years old with stage II squamous cell lung carcinoma.

The rearrangement uses TRBV19 and TRBJ1-3; tentative D call: TRBD1 (5 bases). The CDR3 totals 17 residues. Germline CDR1 reads LNHDA; CDR2 reads SQIVND (reference sequence). V was shortened by 6 bases and J by 0 bases, with 18 bases between the two germline ends. CDR3 DNA sequence: TGTGCCAGTAGAGACTGGCAGGACACCAGCTCTGGAAACACCATATATTTT. Its translation is CASRDWQDTSSGNTIYF. Full variable domain (rest looked up from reference TRBV19 and TRBJ1-3): DGGITQSPKYLFRKEGQNVTLSCEQNLNHDAMYWYRQDPGQGLRLIYYSQIVNDFQKGDIAEGYSVSREKKESFPLTVTSAQKNPTAFYLCASRDWQDTSSGNTIYFGEGSWLTVV.

The V and J genes are TRBV7-2 and TRBJ2-5, with D unresolved. The ends were cut back, 5 bases at V and 4 bases at J, with 5 bases in the middle. There are 11 residues in the CDR3. Germline assignment: CDR1 SGHTA and CDR2 FQGNSA. This chain's CDR3 is CASSTRETQYF. The CDR3 DNA follows: TGTGCCAGCAGCACCCGAGAGACCCAGTACTTC.

This clone has only a few counts. The chain joins TRBV6-1 to TRBJ2-1, with D possibly being TRBD2 (5 bases). There are 14 residues in the CDR3. Germline CDR1 is MNHNS and CDR2 is SASEGT. The germline V and J ends were trimmed by 1 base and 6 bases, with 10 bases remaining between them. The CDR3 loop reads CASSEVAAGNEQFF. CDR3 bases: TGTGCCAGCAGTGAAGTGGCGGCGGGCAATGAGCAGTTCTTC.

The CDR3 loop reads CASSPNRESGSPLHF. DNA of the CDR3: TGTGCCAGCTCACCGAACAGGGAGAGCGGGTCACCCCTCCACTTT. The V and J genes are TRBV18 and TRBJ1-6; tentatively, D is TRBD1 (6 bases). V was trimmed by 3 bases and J by 10 bases, leaving 16 bases between them. The germline gives CDR1 KGHSH, CDR2 LQKENI. This CDR3 contains 15 residues.

The rearrangement uses TRBV4-3 and TRBJ2-3; the D call may be TRBD1 or TRBD2 (6 bases each). The germline V gene encodes CDR1 LGHNA and CDR2 YSLEER. CDR3 size: 14 residues. Trimming took off 0 bases at V and 5 bases at J, with 9 bases between the two ends. In nucleotides, the CDR3 is TGCGCCAGCAGCCAAGATGGAGGGGGAGATACGCAGTATTTT. Its protein is CASSQDGGGDTQYF.

The V gene is TRBV6-4, the J gene TRBJ2-2; possibly TRBD1 for D (6 bases). V dropped 0 bases and J dropped 7 bases, with 12 bases sitting between them. The CDR3 is 15 amino acids. The V gene's germline CDR1 is MRHNA and CDR2 SNTAGT. CDR3 nucleotides: TGTGCCAGCAGTGACTCCGTATCAGGGGTCGGGGAGCTGTTTTTT. Translating gives CASSDSVSGVGELFF.

This clone has only one observation. The chain combines TRBV18 with TRBJ2-7; D could derive from TRBD1 or TRBD2 (5 bases each). Germline V lookup: CDR1 KGHSH, CDR2 LQKENI. V was shortened by 6 bases and J by 2 bases, with 14 bases between the two germline ends. The CDR3 is 14 amino acids. The CDR3 is CASSPTGTAYEQYF. The CDR3 DNA reads as TGTGCCAGCTCCCCCACCGGGACCGCCTACGAGCAGTACTTC.

The V gene is TRBV9, the J gene TRBJ2-1; 7 bases line up with TRBD2. CDR1 is SGDLS and CDR2 is YYNGEE in the germline V gene. This CDR3 contains 16 residues. Germline trimming cut 0 bases from V and 4 bases from J; bases unmatched to any gene: 7. The CDR3 sequence is CASSVGRGSIYNEQFF. DNA of the CDR3: TGTGCCAGCAGCGTAGGGCGGGGGAGTATATACAATGAGCAGTTCTTC.

The V and J genes are TRBV10-3 and TRBJ2-3, with D possibly matching TRBD1 (5 bases). The V gene's germline CDR1 is ENHRY and CDR2 SYGVKD. The V end was cut by 4 bases, the J end by 0 bases, with 5 bases between. This CDR3 spans 13 amino acids. The CDR3 sequence: CAISGQSTDTQYF. For the CDR3, the DNA is TGTGCCATCAGTGGACAGAGCACAGATACGCAGTATTTT.

This chain connects TRBV6-5 to TRBJ2-3, with 7 nucleotides matching TRBD1. Germline trimming cut 0 bases from V and 4 bases from J; bases unmatched to any gene: 7. Germline values: CDR1 MNHEY, CDR2 SVGAGI. This CDR3 region has 16 residues. The CDR3, as DNA: TGTGCCAGCAGTTACTCGAGGGGGCGCTCCCCAGATACGCAGTATTTT. Its protein is CASSYSRGRSPDTQYF.

This clone was detected a few times. The chain links TRBV4-1 to TRBJ2-5, with TRBD1 identical over 7 bases. The V segment lost 6 bases and the J segment 5 bases; nucleotides outside the gene matches: 9. The CDR3 is 14 residues long. Germline V gene lookup returns CDR1 MGHRA and CDR2 YSYEKL. The CDR3 nucleotides are TGCGCCAGCAGTCGAACAGGGGCAGGGGAGACCCAGTACTTC. This codes for CASSRTGAGETQYF.

This chain connects TRBV11-2 to TRBJ1-2; 7 bases align to TRBD1. CDR1 SGHAT and CDR2 FQNNGV come from the germline V gene. J gave up 5 bases and V 4 bases, and 4 bases lay outside the gene matches. The length of the CDR3 is 13 residues. In DNA form, the CDR3 reads TGTGCCAGCAGCTCCGACAGGGAATATGGCTACACCTTC. It is translated as CASSSDREYGYTF.

The V gene is TRBV18, the J gene TRBJ2-7; the D is unclear. CDR1 is KGHSH, CDR2 LQKENI, per germline. CDR3 length: 13 residues. The V and J ends lost 6 bases and 0 bases respectively, with 9 bases between them. CDR3 amino acids: CASSSAHSYEQYF. The CDR3 nucleotides are TGTGCCAGCTCGTCCGCCCACTCCTACGAGCAGTACTTC.

This clone is deemed medium-sized. The gene calls are TRBV27 and TRBJ1-4; D gene unclear. V lost 1 base to trimming and J lost 2 bases, with 11 bases between them. Per germline, CDR1 MNHEY and CDR2 SMNVEV (reference sequence). This CDR3 spans 16 amino acids. The CDR3, as DNA: TGTGCCAGCAGTTTATGGCAGAATCCCACTAATGAAAAACTGTTTTTT. This gives the protein CASSLWQNPTNEKLFF.

This clone was counted a few times. The chain uses TRBV6-5 and TRBJ1-6; weak D call: TRBD1 (5 bases). V was pared by 7 bases and J by 6 bases, with 10 bases between. Germline lookup yields CDR1 MNHEY and CDR2 SVGAGI. CDR3 length: 13 amino acids. CDR3 residues: CASKLGVNSPLHF. As DNA, the CDR3 is TGTGCCAGCAAGTTAGGGGTTAATTCACCCCTCCACTTT.

The rearrangement uses TRBV6-5 and TRBJ2-1; 8 bases are a match to TRBD1. The CDR3 is 15 residues long. Unmatched junction bases numbered 5, after V lost 3 bases and J lost 4 bases. Germline V gene lookup returns CDR1 MNHEY and CDR2 SVGAGI. This CDR3 is CASSYQGASYNEQFF. The CDR3, as DNA: TGTGCCAGCAGTTATCAGGGGGCCTCTTACAATGAGCAGTTCTTC.

This chain connects TRBV27 to TRBJ2-1, with D tentatively TRBD2 (6 bases). V gave up 5 bases and J gave up 0 bases, with 14 bases separating them. The CDR3 length is 16 residues. The germline V gene has CDR1 MNHEY and CDR2 SMNVEV (reference sequence). CDR3 amino acids: CASSPFPGSSYNEQFF. CDR3 DNA sequence: TGTGCCAGCAGTCCCTTCCCCGGGAGCTCCTACAATGAGCAGTTCTTC.

The rearrangement links TRBV9 to TRBJ2-3, with 12 bases that match TRBD2. Trimming took 4 bases from V and 1 from J; bases not matched to a gene: 7. Germline V lookup: CDR1 SGDLS, CDR2 YYNGEE. This CDR3 is 17 amino acids long. CDR3 in DNA: TGTGCCAGCAGCTCACGGACTAGCGGGACGGGCACAGATACGCAGTATTTT. The encoded protein is CASSSRTSGTGTDTQYF.